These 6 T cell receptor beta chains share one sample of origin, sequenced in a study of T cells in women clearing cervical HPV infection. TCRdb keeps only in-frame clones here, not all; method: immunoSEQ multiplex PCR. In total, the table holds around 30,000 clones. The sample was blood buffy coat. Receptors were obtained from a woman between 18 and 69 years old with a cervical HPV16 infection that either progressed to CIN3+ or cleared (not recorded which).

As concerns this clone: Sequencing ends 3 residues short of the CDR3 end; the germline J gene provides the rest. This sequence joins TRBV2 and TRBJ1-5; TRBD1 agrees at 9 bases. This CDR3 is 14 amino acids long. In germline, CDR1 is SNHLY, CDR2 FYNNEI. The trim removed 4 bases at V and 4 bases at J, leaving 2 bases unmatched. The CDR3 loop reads CASSGDRANQPQHF. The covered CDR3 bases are TGTGCCAGCAGTGGGGACAGGGCTAATCAGCCC. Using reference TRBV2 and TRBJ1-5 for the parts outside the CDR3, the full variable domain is EPEVTQTPSHQVTQMGQEVILRCVPISNHLYFYWYRQILGQKVEFLVSFYNNEISEKSEIFDDQFSVERPDGSNFTLKIRSTKLEDSAMYFCASSGDRANQPQHFGDGTRLSIL.

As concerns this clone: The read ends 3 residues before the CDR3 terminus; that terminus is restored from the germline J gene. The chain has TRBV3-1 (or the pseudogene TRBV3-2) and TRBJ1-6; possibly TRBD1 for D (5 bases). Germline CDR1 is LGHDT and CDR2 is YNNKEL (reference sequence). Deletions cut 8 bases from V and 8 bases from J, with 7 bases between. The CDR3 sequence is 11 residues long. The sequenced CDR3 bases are TGTGCCAGCGGCAGGGATTCACCC. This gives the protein CASGRDSP. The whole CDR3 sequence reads CASGRDSPLHF.

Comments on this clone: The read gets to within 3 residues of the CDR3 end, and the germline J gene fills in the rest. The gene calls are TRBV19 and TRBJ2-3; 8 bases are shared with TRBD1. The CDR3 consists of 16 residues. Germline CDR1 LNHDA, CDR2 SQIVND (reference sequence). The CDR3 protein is CASSAYRGALWKPQYF. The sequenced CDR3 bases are TGTGCCAGTAGTGCGTACAGGGGGGCCCTTTGGAAGCCG.

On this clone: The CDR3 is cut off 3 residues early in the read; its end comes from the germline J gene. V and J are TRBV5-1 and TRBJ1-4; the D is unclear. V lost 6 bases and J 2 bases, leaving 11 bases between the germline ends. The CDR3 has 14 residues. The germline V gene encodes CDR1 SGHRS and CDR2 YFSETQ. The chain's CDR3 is CASTKGDTNEKLFF. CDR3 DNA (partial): TGCGCCAGCACAAAGGGTGATACTAATGAAAAA.

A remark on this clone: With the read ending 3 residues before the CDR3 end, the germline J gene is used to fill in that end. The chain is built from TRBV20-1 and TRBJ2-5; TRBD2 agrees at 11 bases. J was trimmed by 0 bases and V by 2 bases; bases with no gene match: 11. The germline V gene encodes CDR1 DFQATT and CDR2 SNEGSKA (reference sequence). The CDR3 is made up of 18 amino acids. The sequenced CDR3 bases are TGCAGTGCTAGACTCTGGACTAGCGGGCAATTAAACCAAGAGACC. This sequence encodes CSARLWTSGQLNQET. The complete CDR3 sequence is CSARLWTSGQLNQETQYF.

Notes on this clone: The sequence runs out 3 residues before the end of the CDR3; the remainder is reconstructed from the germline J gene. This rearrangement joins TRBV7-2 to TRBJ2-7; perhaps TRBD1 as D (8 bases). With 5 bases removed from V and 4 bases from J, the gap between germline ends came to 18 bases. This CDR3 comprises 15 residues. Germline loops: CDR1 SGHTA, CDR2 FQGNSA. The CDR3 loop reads CASSQAGTGSYEQYF. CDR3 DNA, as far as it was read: TGTGCCAGCAGCCAAGCGGGGACAGGTTCGTACGAG.